This T cell receptor beta chain appears in the sequencing data of a study of CD8+CD57+ T cells in acquired aplastic anemia. Patients picked for sequencing had shown CD8+CD57+ cell expansion detected by flow cytometry. Blood was sampled before the patients had received any therapy. Genomic DNA, serving as template, underwent TCR beta VDJ and CDR3 profiling. TCRdb re-derived calls from the reads in MiXCR, one entry per CDR3 protein. The sample yields 300,000 or so distinct CDR3 sequences, under 60% seen once. This CDR3 is built from 14 residues. Trimming left V 5 bases short and J 7 bases short, with 14 bases between.

The sample taken for sequencing was sorted CD4+, CD8+, or CD8+CD57+ T cells (not recorded which) from PBMCs. The receptor was derived from a human donor with aplastic anemia. The chain combines TRBV12-3 or TRBV12-4 with TRBJ1-4; unclear D gene. The CDR3 is CASSLGWTTEKLFF. The CDR3 DNA is TGTGCCAGCAGTCTGGGATGGACCACTGAAAAACTGTTTTTT.